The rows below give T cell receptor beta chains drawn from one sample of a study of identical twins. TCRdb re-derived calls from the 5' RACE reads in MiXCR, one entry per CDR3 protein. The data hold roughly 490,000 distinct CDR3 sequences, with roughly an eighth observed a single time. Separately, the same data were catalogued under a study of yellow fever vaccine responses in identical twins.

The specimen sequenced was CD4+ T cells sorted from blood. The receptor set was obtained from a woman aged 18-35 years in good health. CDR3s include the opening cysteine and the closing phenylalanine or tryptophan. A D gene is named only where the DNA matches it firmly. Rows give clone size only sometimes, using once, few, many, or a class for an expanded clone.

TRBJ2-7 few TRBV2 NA TGTGCCAGCAGCACAGGCAACCCGTCCTTAGTGGGCTACGAGCAGTACTTC CASSTGNPSLVGYEQYF
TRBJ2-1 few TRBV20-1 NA TGCAGTGCTATCGGTCCTTCGGGCAATGAGCAGTTCTTC CSAIGPSGNEQFF
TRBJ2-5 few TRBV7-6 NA TGTGCCAGCAGCCCCTCAGCCTTCCGGGAGACCCAGTACTTC CASSPSAFRETQYF
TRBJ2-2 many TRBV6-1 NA TGTGCCAGCCTGGCTGGCGGAGCGAACACCGGGGAGCTGTTTTTT CASLAGGANTGELFF
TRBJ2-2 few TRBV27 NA TGTGCCAGCAGTCCTAAGAAGCTGTTTTTT CASSPKKLFF
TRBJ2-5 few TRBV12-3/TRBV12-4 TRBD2 TGTGCCAGCAGTCCGGGACTAGCGGGAACGGGAGGTTCGGAGACCCAGTACTTC CASSPGLAGTGGSETQYF
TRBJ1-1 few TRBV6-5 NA TGTGCCAGCAGTTCTAGACAGGCTAACACTGAAGCTTTCTTT CASSSRQANTEAFF
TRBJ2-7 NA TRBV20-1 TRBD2 TGCAGTGCTAGAGGACTAGCGGGTTTCGAGCAGTACTTC CSARGLAGFEQYF
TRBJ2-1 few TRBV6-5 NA TGTGCCAGCAGTTACCTCAATGAGCAGTTCTTC CASSYLNEQFF
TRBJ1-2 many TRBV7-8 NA TGTGCCAGCAGCACCCGGGCGGTCACCGACTATGGCTACACCTTC CASSTRAVTDYGYTF
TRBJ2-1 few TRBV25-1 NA TGTGCCAGCAGTGAGCGAACGAATGGTCGTAATGAGCAGTTCTTC CASSERTNGRNEQFF
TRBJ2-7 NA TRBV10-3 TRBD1 TGTGCCATCAGTCCGGGACAGGGGGCCCACGAGCAGTACTTC CAISPGQGAHEQYF
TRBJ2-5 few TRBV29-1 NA TGCAGCGCCTCGGCGTCAAGAGAGACCCAGTACTTC CSASASRETQYF
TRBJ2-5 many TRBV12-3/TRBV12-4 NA TGTGCCAGCAGTTTATCGGGGAGGCAGCAAGAGACCCAGTACTTC CASSLSGRQQETQYF
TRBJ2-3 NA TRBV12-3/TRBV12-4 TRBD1 TGTGCCAGCAGTTTAACCATCGGGACAGGGAGCACAGATACGCAGTATTTT CASSLTIGTGSTDTQYF
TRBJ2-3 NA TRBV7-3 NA TGTGCCAGCAGCTTATACCACCAGAGCACAGATACGCAGTATTTT CASSLYHQSTDTQYF
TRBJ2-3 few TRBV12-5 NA TGTGCTAGTGGTTTGGAGACAGCCCTCCCGCAGTATTTT CASGLETALPQYF
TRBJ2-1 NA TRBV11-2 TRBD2 TGTGCCAGCAGCTTAGGTGAACAGGGGACTAGCGGGAAGGATGAGCAGTTCTTC CASSLGEQGTSGKDEQFF
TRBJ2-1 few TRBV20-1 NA TGCAGTGCCGCCGGGACACACCGTTCTTCACCTGAGCAGTTCTTC CSAAGTHRSSPEQFF
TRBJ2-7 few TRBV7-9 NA TGTGCCAGCATCCCTTCAGTCGGGGGCTACGAGCAGTACTTC CASIPSVGGYEQYF
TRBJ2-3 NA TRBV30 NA TGTGCCTGGGGGGACGCTAATACGCAGTATTTT CAWGDANTQYF
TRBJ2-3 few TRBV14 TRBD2 TGTGCCAGCAGCGCGAGGACTAGCCGCACAGATACGCAGTATTTT CASSARTSRTDTQYF
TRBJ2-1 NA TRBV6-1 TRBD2 TGTGCCAGCAGTCGAGGTAGCGGGAGCTTCGGTGAGCAGTTCTTC CASSRGSGSFGEQFF
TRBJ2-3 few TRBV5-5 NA TGTGCCAGCAGACAACAAGGAGGGGGCCAGACAGATACGCAGTATTTT CASRQQGGGQTDTQYF
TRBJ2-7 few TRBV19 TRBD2 TGTGCCAGTAGTATTCGGAGCGGGGGGGCCCGAAACGAGCAGTACTTC CASSIRSGGARNEQYF
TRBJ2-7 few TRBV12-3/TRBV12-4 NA TGTGCCAGCAGTTCTGGGACCTGGGGCGAGCAGTACTTC CASSSGTWGEQYF
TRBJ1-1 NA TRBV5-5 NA TGTGCCAGCAGCTTGAGAGGGGCGGTGAACACTGAAGCTTTCTTT CASSLRGAVNTEAFF
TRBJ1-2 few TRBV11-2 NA TGTGCCAGCAGCTCCGGACAGTTCTCCTATGGCTACACCTTC CASSSGQFSYGYTF
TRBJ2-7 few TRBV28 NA TGTGCCAGCGGCCTGACGGCGACAGTCTCCTACGAGCAGTACTTC CASGLTATVSYEQYF
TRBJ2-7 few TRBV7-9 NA TGTGCCAGCAGCCCGTACAGGGTTACCTACGAGCAGTACTTC CASSPYRVTYEQYF
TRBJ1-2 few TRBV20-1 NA TGCAGTGCTCGCGGGACGAGGAACTATGGCTACACCTTC CSARGTRNYGYTF